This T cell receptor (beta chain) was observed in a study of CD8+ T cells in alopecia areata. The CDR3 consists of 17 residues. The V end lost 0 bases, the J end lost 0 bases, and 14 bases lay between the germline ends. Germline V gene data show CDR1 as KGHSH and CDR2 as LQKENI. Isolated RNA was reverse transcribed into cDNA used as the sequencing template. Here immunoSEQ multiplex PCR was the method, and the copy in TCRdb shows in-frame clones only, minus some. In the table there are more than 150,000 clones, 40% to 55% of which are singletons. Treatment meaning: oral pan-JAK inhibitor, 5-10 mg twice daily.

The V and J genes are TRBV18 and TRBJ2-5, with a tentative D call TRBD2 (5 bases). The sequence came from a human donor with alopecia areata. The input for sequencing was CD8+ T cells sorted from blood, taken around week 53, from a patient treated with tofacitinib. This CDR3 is CASSPPQASGYQETQYF. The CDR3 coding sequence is TGTGCCAGCTCACCACCGCAGGCGTCGGGATACCAAGAGACCCAGTACTTC.